Listed below are T cell receptor beta chains from one sample, sequenced in a study of cytomegalovirus exposure and HLA in healthy donors. TCRdb's copy holds only in-frame clones and misses some; the assay was immunoSEQ multiplex PCR. The repertoire has under 50,000 clones, roughly 90% of them found once; the top ten carry more than 7.5%. The sample taken for sequencing was PBMCs. These receptors originate from a woman aged 40 to 50 in good health and CMV-seropositive. Both conserved end residues are part of each CDR3. Fields, in order: clone size, V gene, J gene, D gene, CDR3 DNA, CDR3 protein. A D gene is named only where the DNA matches it firmly. The listing skips clone size in some rows; elsewhere it reads once, few, many or a size class.

abundance: .; v_gene: TRBV5-1; j_gene: TRBJ1-1; d_gene: .; CDR3nt: TGCGCCAGCAGCTACTATGGAGAAAGTGAAGCTTTCTTT; CDR3aa: CASSYYGESEAFF
abundance: .; v_gene: TRBV6-6; j_gene: TRBJ1-1; d_gene: .; CDR3nt: TGTGCCAGCAGTTACTCGATTGGGAGGAACACTGAAGCTTTCTTT; CDR3aa: CASSYSIGRNTEAFF
abundance: .; v_gene: TRBV10-3; j_gene: TRBJ2-1; d_gene: TRBD1; CDR3nt: TGTGCCATCAGTACCGGACAGGGGATGGGGCATGAGCAGTTCTTC; CDR3aa: CAISTGQGMGHEQFF
abundance: .; v_gene: TRBV7-6; j_gene: TRBJ2-5; d_gene: .; CDR3nt: TGTGCCAGCAGCCAAAAGCCCAGGGAGACCCAGTACTTC; CDR3aa: CASSQKPRETQYF
abundance: .; v_gene: TRBV5-5; j_gene: TRBJ2-7; d_gene: TRBD1; CDR3nt: TGTGCCAGCAGCTTGGGACAGGGGATAGGCGAGCAGTACTTC; CDR3aa: CASSLGQGIGEQYF
abundance: once; v_gene: TRBV5-4; j_gene: TRBJ2-4; d_gene: .; CDR3nt: TGTGCCAGCAGCTTGGCGGGATTAGCCAAAAACATTCAGTACTTC; CDR3aa: CASSLAGLAKNIQYF
abundance: .; v_gene: TRBV7-8; j_gene: TRBJ2-2; d_gene: .; CDR3nt: TGTGCCAGCAGCTTTCCATGGGAGACGAACACCGGGGAGCTGTTTTTT; CDR3aa: CASSFPWETNTGELFF
abundance: .; v_gene: TRBV27; j_gene: TRBJ2-2; d_gene: TRBD1; CDR3nt: TGTGCCAGCAGTATGACAGGGAGAGGGGAGCTGTTTTTT; CDR3aa: CASSMTGRGELFF
abundance: .; v_gene: TRBV28; j_gene: TRBJ2-1; d_gene: TRBD2; CDR3nt: TGTGCCAGCAGTTTAGCCCAGGCTAGCGGGAACAATGAGCAGTTCTTC; CDR3aa: CASSLAQASGNNEQFF
abundance: .; v_gene: TRBV30; j_gene: TRBJ2-7; d_gene: TRBD2; CDR3nt: TGTGCCTGGAGTGTGTGGCGGGGGGGCTACGAGCAGTACTTC; CDR3aa: CAWSVWRGGYEQYF